These T cell receptor beta chains were read from a single sample in a study of cytomegalovirus exposure and HLA in healthy donors. Clones were sequenced by immunoSEQ multiplex PCR, and TCRdb holds only the in-frame ones, with some missing. Of 200,000 to 250,000 clones in the sample, over 80% were seen once. Sequenced sample: PBMCs. The receptors here all came from a woman aged 30 to 39 in good health and CMV-seropositive. Both conserved end residues are part of each CDR3. The order of the fields is D gene, J gene, V gene, clone size, CDR3 DNA, CDR3 protein. D genes are given only for firm matches. A clone size is listed for some rows: how often the clone was seen (once, few, many), or a class if it is expanded.

d_gene: TRBD1
j_gene: TRBJ2-3
v_gene: TRBV29-1
abundance: once
CDR3nt: TGCAGCGTTGCGTTCACAGGGGAGACAGATACGCAGTATTTT
CDR3aa: CSVAFTGETDTQYF

d_gene: -
j_gene: TRBJ1-1
v_gene: TRBV7-9
abundance: -
CDR3nt: TGTGCCAGCAGCTTAGGTTACAGGGAAGCTTTCTTT
CDR3aa: CASSLGYREAFF

d_gene: -
j_gene: TRBJ1-5
v_gene: TRBV5-1
abundance: -
CDR3nt: TGCGCCAGCAGCTTGGGTATCAATCAGCCCCAGCATTTT
CDR3aa: CASSLGINQPQHF

d_gene: -
j_gene: TRBJ2-5
v_gene: TRBV7-9
abundance: -
CDR3nt: TGTGCCAGCAGCTCACAGGGAAAAGAGACCCAGTACTTC
CDR3aa: CASSSQGKETQYF

d_gene: -
j_gene: TRBJ1-2
v_gene: TRBV6-5
abundance: -
CDR3nt: TGTGCCAGCAGTTATTCCAGGGAAGCTAACTATGGCTACACCTTC
CDR3aa: CASSYSREANYGYTF

d_gene: -
j_gene: TRBJ2-3
v_gene: TRBV29-1
abundance: -
CDR3nt: TGCAGCGTTGAATTTCGGGCTCTTCTTGGCACAGATACGCAGTATTTT
CDR3aa: CSVEFRALLGTDTQYF

d_gene: -
j_gene: TRBJ1-4
v_gene: TRBV7-2
abundance: once
CDR3nt: TGTGCCAGCAGCCCCGGACAGTCTGCAACTAATGAAAAACTGTTTTTT
CDR3aa: CASSPGQSATNEKLFF

d_gene: -
j_gene: TRBJ2-5
v_gene: TRBV4-1
abundance: -
CDR3nt: TGCGCCAGCAGCCCAGTTGGCGGGATTCAAGAGACCCAGTACTTC
CDR3aa: CASSPVGGIQETQYF

d_gene: -
j_gene: TRBJ2-5
v_gene: TRBV30
abundance: few
CDR3nt: TGTGCCTGGAGTGTGAGTTGGGGCTACCAAGAGACCCAGTACTTC
CDR3aa: CAWSVSWGYQETQYF

d_gene: -
j_gene: TRBJ2-7
v_gene: TRBV4-1
abundance: -
CDR3nt: TGCGCCAGCAGCCAAGGCGGGAGACAGGGCTCCTACGAGCAGTACTTC
CDR3aa: CASSQGGRQGSYEQYF

d_gene: -
j_gene: TRBJ1-4
v_gene: TRBV4-1
abundance: few
CDR3nt: TGCGCCAGCAGCCAACCAGGGGCCCGCGCGGAAAAACTGTTTTTT
CDR3aa: CASSQPGARAEKLFF

d_gene: TRBD1
j_gene: TRBJ1-2
v_gene: TRBV5-1
abundance: few
CDR3nt: TGCGCCAGCAGCTTGAACAGGGGAAACTATGGCTACACCTTC
CDR3aa: CASSLNRGNYGYTF

d_gene: TRBD1
j_gene: TRBJ1-1
v_gene: TRBV6-6
abundance: -
CDR3nt: TGTGCCAGCAGTTACTCGACAGGGGACACTGAAGCTTTCTTT
CDR3aa: CASSYSTGDTEAFF

d_gene: -
j_gene: TRBJ2-5
v_gene: TRBV30
abundance: -
CDR3nt: TGTGCCTGGAGTCCCGGACATCTAGGAGGAGAGACCCAGTACTTC
CDR3aa: CAWSPGHLGGETQYF

d_gene: -
j_gene: TRBJ2-1
v_gene: TRBV2
abundance: once
CDR3nt: TGTGCCAGCATACCGGGATCCTACAATGAGCAGTTCTTC
CDR3aa: CASIPGSYNEQFF

d_gene: -
j_gene: TRBJ2-1
v_gene: TRBV4-3
abundance: few
CDR3nt: TGCGCCAGCAGCCAATTGACTGGATCCTCCTACAATGAGCAGTTCTTC
CDR3aa: CASSQLTGSSYNEQFF

d_gene: TRBD2
j_gene: TRBJ2-1
v_gene: TRBV4-3
abundance: -
CDR3nt: TGCGCCAGCAGCCAAGATAGGAGTACGGCGGGAGCTTACAATGAGCAGTTCTTC
CDR3aa: CASSQDRSTAGAYNEQFF

d_gene: TRBD1
j_gene: TRBJ1-5
v_gene: TRBV7-2
abundance: few
CDR3nt: TGTGCCAGCAGCTCCCGACAGGGGGTTCAGCCCCAGCATTTT
CDR3aa: CASSSRQGVQPQHF

d_gene: -
j_gene: TRBJ1-2
v_gene: TRBV4-1
abundance: -
CDR3nt: TGCGCCAGCAGCCAACCCCGAACCAGGACAGCAAACTATGGCTACACCTTC
CDR3aa: CASSQPRTRTANYGYTF

d_gene: -
j_gene: TRBJ1-4
v_gene: TRBV10-3
abundance: -
CDR3nt: TGTGCCATCAGTGAGTCCGCACAGATTAATGAAAAACTGTTTTTT
CDR3aa: CAISESAQINEKLFF

d_gene: TRBD2
j_gene: TRBJ2-1
v_gene: TRBV27
abundance: -
CDR3nt: TGTGCCACCAGCATCGGCGGGAGGGCCCCCAATGAGCAGTTCTTC
CDR3aa: CATSIGGRAPNEQFF